Listed here is a single T cell receptor beta chain. Its antigen remains unknown. These data are taken from a study of T cells expressing NK-cell markers. Study summary: The TCR beta repertoires were obtained from sorted CD3+CD56+NKG2C+, CD3+CD56+NKG2C- and CD3+CD56-NKG2C+ T cells. Sequencing covered eight donors, seven HCMV-seropositive and one seronegative. General observations from the study: The study left the HCMV specificity of expanded NKG2C+ T cell clones unresolved.

TCRdb re-called the 5' RACE reads; every CDR3 protein appears as one record, without DNA. In all, the sample yields about 390,000 distinct CDR3 sequences. This receptor was obtained from a woman between 45 and 60 years old in good health. Input material: blood T cells: a sorted CD56 or NKG2C T cell subset, CD4+ or CD8+ T cells, or bulk PBMC T cells (not recorded which).

CDR3 sequence: CASSLSTGPYYGYTF. The chain uses TRBV27 and TRBJ1-2; the TCRdb call, TRBD1, lacks DNA for checking. Looked up from germline, CDR1 is MNHEY and CDR2 is SMNVEV (reference sequence). This CDR3 region has 15 residues.